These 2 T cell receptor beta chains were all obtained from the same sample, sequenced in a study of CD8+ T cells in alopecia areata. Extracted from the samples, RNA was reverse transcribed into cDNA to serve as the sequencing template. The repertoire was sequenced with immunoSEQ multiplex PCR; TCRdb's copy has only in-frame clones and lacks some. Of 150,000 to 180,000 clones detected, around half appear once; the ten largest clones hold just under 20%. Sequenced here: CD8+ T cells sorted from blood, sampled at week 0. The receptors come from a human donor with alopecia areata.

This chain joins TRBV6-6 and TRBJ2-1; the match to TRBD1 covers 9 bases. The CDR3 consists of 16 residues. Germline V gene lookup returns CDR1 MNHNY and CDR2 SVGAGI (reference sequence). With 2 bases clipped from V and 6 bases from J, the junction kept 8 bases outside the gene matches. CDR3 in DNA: TGTGCCAGCAGTTACACCGGGACAGGGTGGAGCAATGAGCAGTTCTTC. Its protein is CASSYTGTGWSNEQFF.

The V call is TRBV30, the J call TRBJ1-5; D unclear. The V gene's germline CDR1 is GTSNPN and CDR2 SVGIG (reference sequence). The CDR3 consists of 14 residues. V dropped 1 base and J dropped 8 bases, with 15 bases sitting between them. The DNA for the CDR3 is TGTGCCTGGAGTGCCCCGACGGGGATCAAGCCCCAGCATTTT. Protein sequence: CAWSAPTGIKPQHF.